A selection of T cell receptor beta chains follows, all from one sample in a study of blood T cell repertoires in COVID-19. Method: immunoSEQ multiplex PCR; TCRdb's copy keeps in-frame clones and lacks some. The table lists some 97,000 clones, around four fifths of them singletons. Source material: peripheral blood. The receptors were gathered from a man aged 70 or older with active or convalescent COVID-19. Each CDR3 is given with its conserved first and last residue. The D gene is left open where the match is weak. Size is stated for part of the rows, as once, few or many counts, or as a class when the clone is expanded.

TRBJ2-5,TRBV2,NA,NA,CASDSSPETQYF,TGTGCCAGCGATTCAAGCCCTGAGACCCAGTACTTC
TRBJ2-1,TRBV6-2/TRBV6-3,TRBD1,NA,CASSRGQGNWPPTKDLDNEQFF,TGTGCCAGCAGCCGAGGACAGGGAAATTGGCCCCCGACTAAAGACCTTGACAATGAGCAGTTCTTC
TRBJ1-2,TRBV12-5,NA,NA,CASGLVGQAYGYTF,TGTGCTAGTGGTTTGGTCGGACAAGCCTATGGCTACACCTTC
TRBJ1-6,TRBV5-6,NA,NA,CASSLVPGASNSPLHF,TGTGCCAGCAGCTTGGTCCCGGGAGCCTCTAATTCACCCCTCCACTTT
TRBJ2-3,TRBV19,TRBD2,NA,CASSLRASGTSTDTQYF,TGTGCCAGTAGTTTGCGGGCTAGCGGTACTAGCACAGATACGCAGTATTTT
TRBJ1-2,TRBV4-3,NA,NA,CASSHLQGNFYGYTF,TGCGCCAGCAGCCACTTGCAGGGGAATTTCTATGGCTACACCTTC
TRBJ1-2,TRBV27,TRBD1,NA,CASSLFRGQGANYGYTF,TGTGCCAGCAGTTTATTTAGAGGACAGGGGGCCAACTATGGCTACACCTTC
TRBJ2-5,TRBV9,NA,once,CASSVVGAETQYF,TGTGCCAGCAGCGTAGTGGGGGCGGAGACCCAGTACTTC
TRBJ1-2,TRBV5-1,TRBD1,NA,CASSLTGTATYGYTF,TGCGCCAGCAGCCTCACCGGGACAGCGACCTATGGCTACACCTTC
TRBJ2-7,TRBV5-6,NA,once,CASSVDREGSYEQYF,TGTGCCAGCAGCGTGGACAGGGAGGGATCCTACGAGCAGTACTTC
TRBJ1-4,TRBV29-1,NA,few,CSVGTTEKLFF,TGCAGCGTCGGGACAACTGAAAAACTGTTTTTT
TRBJ2-1,TRBV28,NA,NA,CASSSIGRPPFF,TGTGCCAGCAGTTCTATCGGGAGACCCCCATTCTTC
TRBJ1-1,TRBV11-2,NA,few,CASSRFPLTGRNTEAFF,TGTGCCAGCAGCCGCTTTCCCTTGACAGGACGGAACACTGAAGCTTTCTTT
TRBJ2-2,TRBV28,NA,NA,CASSLMGARTGELFF,TGTGCCAGCAGTCTTATGGGGGCGAGGACCGGGGAGCTGTTTTTT
TRBJ2-3,TRBV7-2,TRBD2,NA,CASREGGGGTQYF,TGTGCCAGCAGGGAGGGCGGGGGAGGTACGCAGTATTTT
TRBJ2-3,TRBV27,NA,NA,CASSPSGTTSTDTQYF,TGTGCCAGCAGCCCTTCCGGGACAACTAGCACAGATACGCAGTATTTT
TRBJ1-4,TRBV18,TRBD1,NA,CASSLGQGNEKLFF,TGTGCCAGCTCACTAGGACAGGGCAATGAAAAACTGTTTTTT
TRBJ2-5,TRBV27,TRBD1,NA,CASKGQGRETQYF,TGTGCCAGCAAAGGACAGGGCCGGGAGACCCAGTACTTC
TRBJ2-7,TRBV28,TRBD2,NA,CASSSREGYEQYF,TGTGCCAGCAGTTCCCGGGAGGGGTACGAGCAGTACTTC
TRBJ2-3,TRBV6-2/TRBV6-3,NA,NA,CASSYGPHLGDTQYF,TGTGCCAGCAGTTATGGGCCCCATCTGGGAGATACGCAGTATTTT
TRBJ1-2,TRBV25-1,TRBD1,many,CASSRTGGYGYTF,TGTGCCAGCAGTAGGACAGGGGGCTATGGCTACACCTTC
TRBJ1-5,TRBV30,NA,NA,CAWSDTNHNQPQHF,TGTGCCTGGTCTGACACCAACCACAATCAGCCCCAGCATTTT
TRBJ2-7,TRBV29-1,TRBD2,NA,CSAGLAAHEQYF,TGCAGCGCCGGACTAGCGGCCCACGAGCAGTACTTC
TRBJ2-5,TRBV27,TRBD2,once,CASSLLAGGRGETQYF,TGTGCCAGCAGTTTACTAGCGGGAGGGAGGGGAGAGACCCAGTACTTC
TRBJ2-7,TRBV2,NA,NA,CASSYPRHRSYEQYF,TGTGCCAGCAGTTACCCGCGGCACCGCTCCTACGAGCAGTACTTC
TRBJ2-1,TRBV13,TRBD2,NA,CASSYRLAGSYNEQFF,TGTGCCAGCAGCTATCGCCTAGCGGGCAGCTACAATGAGCAGTTCTTC
TRBJ1-1,TRBV3-1/TRBV3-2,NA,NA,CASSQPAGNTEAFF,TGTGCCAGCAGCCAACCTGCAGGGAACACTGAAGCTTTCTTT
TRBJ2-7,TRBV18,TRBD1,once,CASSLRDRQYEQYF,TGTGCCAGCTCACTCCGGGACAGACAGTACGAGCAGTACTTC
TRBJ1-2,TRBV9,TRBD1,NA,CASSSPGGQGYGYTF,TGTGCCAGCAGCTCCCCAGGGGGCCAGGGCTATGGCTACACCTTC
TRBJ1-1,TRBV29-1,TRBD1,NA,CSGDRGTEAFF,TGCAGCGGTGACAGGGGCACTGAAGCTTTCTTT
TRBJ2-7,TRBV3-1/TRBV3-2,TRBD1,NA,CASSMSLGQGYEQYF,TGTGCCAGCAGTATGTCTCTGGGACAGGGCTACGAGCAGTACTTC
TRBJ1-1,TRBV6-5,TRBD1,NA,CASSETGENTEAFF,TGTGCCAGCAGCGAGACAGGGGAGAACACTGAAGCTTTCTTT
TRBJ1-1,TRBV27,NA,NA,CASSLSPDSGNTEAFF,TGTGCCAGCAGTTTATCGCCCGACTCGGGGAACACTGAAGCTTTCTTT
TRBJ1-5,TRBV7-2,TRBD1,few,CASTSDRASNQPQHF,TGTGCCAGCACCTCGGACAGGGCTAGCAATCAGCCCCAGCATTTT
TRBJ2-7,TRBV3-1/TRBV3-2,TRBD1,NA,CASSQDVTGGRYEQYF,TGTGCCAGCAGCCAAGATGTAACAGGGGGTCGGTACGAGCAGTACTTC
TRBJ2-1,TRBV6-5,NA,NA,CASSQTYGGFNEQFF,TGTGCCAGCAGTCAAACATACGGGGGTTTTAATGAGCAGTTCTTC
TRBJ2-7,TRBV7-3,TRBD2,NA,CASSLTSGSEYEQYF,TGTGCCAGCAGCTTAACTAGCGGGAGTGAATACGAGCAGTACTTC
TRBJ1-5,TRBV19,NA,NA,CASNPGTAGYSNQPQHF,TGTGCCAGTAACCCAGGGACGGCGGGGTATAGCAATCAGCCCCAGCATTTT
TRBJ1-1,TRBV6-2/TRBV6-3,NA,NA,CASSYVASGLGEAFF,TGTGCCAGCAGTTACGTCGCGTCGGGATTAGGTGAAGCTTTCTTT
TRBJ2-7,TRBV5-1,TRBD1,NA,CASSSRPGTLGQTYEQYF,TGCGCCAGCAGCTCCCGCCCCGGAACCCTGGGACAGACCTACGAGCAGTACTTC
TRBJ1-1,TRBV11-2,TRBD1,NA,CASSRDRETEAFF,TGTGCCAGCAGCCGGGACAGGGAAACTGAAGCTTTCTTT
TRBJ2-7,TRBV19,TRBD2,NA,CASSFRTAGGEQYF,TGTGCCAGTAGTTTCCGGACAGCGGGGGGCGAGCAGTACTTC
TRBJ1-1,TRBV18,NA,NA,CASSPLGATNTEAFF,TGTGCCAGCTCACCTCTAGGGGCGACGAACACTGAAGCTTTCTTT
TRBJ2-7,TRBV3-1/TRBV3-2,TRBD2,NA,CASSPGLAGVGEQYF,TGTGCCAGCAGCCCTGGGCTAGCGGGAGTGGGCGAGCAGTACTTC
TRBJ2-3,TRBV4-3,TRBD2,once,CASSQFPGLASPDTQYF,TGCGCCAGCAGCCAATTCCCGGGACTAGCGAGCCCAGATACGCAGTATTTT
TRBJ1-2,TRBV6-5,TRBD1,NA,CASSYSQDRGYGYTF,TGTGCCAGCAGTTACTCCCAGGACAGGGGCTATGGCTACACCTTC
TRBJ2-1,TRBV7-9,NA,NA,CASSSTRRYNEQFF,TGTGCCAGCAGCTCGACACGAAGGTACAATGAGCAGTTCTTC
TRBJ2-1,TRBV9,TRBD2,once,CASNAGTSGYNEQFF,TGTGCCAGCAACGCCGGGACTAGCGGGTACAATGAGCAGTTCTTC
TRBJ1-5,TRBV24-1,NA,NA,CATSDSGRGSNQPQHF,TGTGCCACCAGTGATTCCGGGCGGGGGTCGAATCAGCCCCAGCATTTT
TRBJ2-2,TRBV24-1,TRBD2,NA,CATSDLSTSGNTGELFF,TGTGCCACCAGTGACCTATCAACTAGCGGAAACACCGGGGAGCTGTTTTTT
TRBJ1-5,TRBV30,TRBD1,NA,CAWSAHRGGREPQHF,TGTGCCTGGAGTGCTCACAGGGGAGGCCGGGAGCCCCAGCATTTT
TRBJ2-5,TRBV6-5,NA,once,CASKGGGPLETQYF,TGTGCCAGCAAAGGGGGAGGGCCCCTAGAGACCCAGTACTTC
TRBJ2-1,TRBV30,TRBD1,NA,CAWSVLGQVRPYEQFF,TGTGCCTGGAGTGTACTCGGACAGGTCCGACCTTATGAGCAGTTCTTC
TRBJ2-1,TRBV2,TRBD2,NA,CASRRIAGGRNEQFF,TGTGCCAGCAGGAGAATAGCGGGGGGGAGGAATGAGCAGTTCTTC
TRBJ1-4,TRBV7-9,TRBD1,NA,CATRDRGVEKLFF,TGTGCCACAAGGGACAGGGGAGTCGAAAAACTGTTTTTT